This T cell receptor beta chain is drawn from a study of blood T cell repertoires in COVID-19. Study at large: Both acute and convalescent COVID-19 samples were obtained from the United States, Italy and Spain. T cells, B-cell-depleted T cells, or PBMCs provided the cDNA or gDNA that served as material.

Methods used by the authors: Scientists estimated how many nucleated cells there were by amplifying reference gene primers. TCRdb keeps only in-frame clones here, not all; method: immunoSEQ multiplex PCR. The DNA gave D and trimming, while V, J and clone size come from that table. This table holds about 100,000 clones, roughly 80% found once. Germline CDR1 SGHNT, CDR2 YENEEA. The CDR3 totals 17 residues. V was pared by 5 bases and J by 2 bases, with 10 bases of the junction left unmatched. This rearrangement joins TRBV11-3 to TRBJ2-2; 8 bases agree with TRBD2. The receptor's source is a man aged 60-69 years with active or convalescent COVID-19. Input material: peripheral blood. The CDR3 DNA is TGTGCCAGCAGCACAGGGAGAACTAGCGGTAACACCGGGGAGCTGTTTTTT. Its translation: CASSTGRTSGNTGELFF.